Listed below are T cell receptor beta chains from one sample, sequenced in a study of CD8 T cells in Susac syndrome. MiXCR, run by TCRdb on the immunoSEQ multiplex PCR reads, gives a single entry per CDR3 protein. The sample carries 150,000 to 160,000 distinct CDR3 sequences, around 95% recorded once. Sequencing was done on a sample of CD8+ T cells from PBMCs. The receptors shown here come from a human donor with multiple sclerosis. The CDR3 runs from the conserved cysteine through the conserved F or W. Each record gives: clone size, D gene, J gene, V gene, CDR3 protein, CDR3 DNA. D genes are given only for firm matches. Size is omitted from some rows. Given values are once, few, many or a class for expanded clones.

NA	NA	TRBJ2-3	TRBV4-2	CASSQESGGALADTQYF	TGTGCCAGCAGCCAAGAAAGTGGGGGGGCGTTGGCAGATACGCAGTATTTT
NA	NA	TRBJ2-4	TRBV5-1	CASSFSLAKNIQYF	TGCGCCAGCAGCTTTAGTTTAGCCAAAAACATTCAGTACTTC
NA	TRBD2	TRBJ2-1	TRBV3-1	CASSFLAGGVRNEQFF	TGTGCCAGCAGCTTCCTAGCGGGGGGAGTTAGAAATGAGCAGTTCTTC
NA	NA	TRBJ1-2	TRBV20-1	CSARVKEAARDYGYTF	TGCAGTGCTAGAGTTAAGGAGGCAGCCCGGGACTATGGCTACACCTTC
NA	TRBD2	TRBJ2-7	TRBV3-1	CASSQGGAGSSYEQYF	TGTGCCAGCAGCCAAGGAGGAGCGGGGAGCTCCTACGAGCAGTACTTC
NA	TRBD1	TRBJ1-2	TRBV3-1	CASSQEDRPNYGYTF	TGTGCCAGCAGCCAAGAGGACAGGCCCAACTATGGCTACACCTTC
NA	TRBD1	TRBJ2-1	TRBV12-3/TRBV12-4	CASILGDRLNEQFF	TGTGCCAGCATCCTTGGGGACAGACTAAATGAGCAGTTCTTC
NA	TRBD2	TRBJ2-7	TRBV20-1	CSAKTSGVTYEQYF	TGCAGTGCTAAGACTAGCGGGGTGACCTACGAGCAGTACTTC
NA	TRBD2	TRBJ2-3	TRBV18	CASSHGLAPDTQYF	TGTGCCAGCTCTCACGGACTAGCTCCGGATACGCAGTATTTT
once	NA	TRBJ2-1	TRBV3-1	CASSPPHSSYNEQFF	TGTGCCAGCAGCCCCCCCCATAGCTCCTACAATGAGCAGTTCTTC
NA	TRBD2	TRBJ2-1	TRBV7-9	CASSSRGGPKQFF	TGTGCCAGCAGCTCTCGGGGGGGCCCGAAGCAGTTCTTC
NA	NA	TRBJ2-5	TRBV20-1	CSARDWETQYF	TGCAGTGCTAGAGATTGGGAGACCCAGTACTTC
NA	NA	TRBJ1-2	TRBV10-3	CAISPQAGTNYGYTF	TGTGCCATCAGTCCCCAGGCGGGAACTAACTATGGCTACACCTTC
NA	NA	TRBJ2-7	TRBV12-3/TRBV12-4	CASSEGPSSYEQYF	TGTGCCAGCAGCGAGGGACCGAGCTCCTACGAGCAGTACTTC
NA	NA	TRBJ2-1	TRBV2	CASMVRAPYNEQFF	TGTGCCAGCATGGTGAGGGCCCCCTACAATGAGCAGTTCTTC
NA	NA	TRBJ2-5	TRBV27	CASSPGPRETQYF	TGTGCCAGCAGCCCAGGGCCTAGAGAGACCCAGTACTTC
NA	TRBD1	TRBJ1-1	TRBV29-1	CSVISRGDVYSEAFF	TGCAGCGTTATCTCCAGGGGGGACGTCTACTCTGAAGCTTTCTTT
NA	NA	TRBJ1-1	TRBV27	CASSGGIPRWNTEAFF	TGTGCCAGCAGTGGCGGAATCCCAAGGTGGAACACTGAAGCTTTCTTT
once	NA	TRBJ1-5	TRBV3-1	CASSQDRAGQPQHF	TGTGCCAGCAGCCAAGACAGGGCGGGTCAGCCCCAGCATTTT
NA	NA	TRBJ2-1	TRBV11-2	CASSLDSAGARNEQFF	TGTGCCAGCAGCTTAGATAGCGCGGGGGCTAGAAATGAGCAGTTCTTC
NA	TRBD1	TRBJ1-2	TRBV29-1	CSVGDRRSDYGYTF	TGCAGCGTGGGGGACAGACGCTCTGACTATGGCTACACCTTC
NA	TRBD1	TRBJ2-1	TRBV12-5	CASGPPGQKRNEQFF	TGTGCTAGTGGTCCACCGGGACAGAAGAGAAATGAGCAGTTCTTC
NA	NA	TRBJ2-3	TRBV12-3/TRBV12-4	CASSSGTAGAGDTQYF	TGTGCCAGCAGTTCGGGGACGGCGGGGGCGGGAGATACGCAGTATTTT
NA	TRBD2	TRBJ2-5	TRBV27	CASSPGGWETQYF	TGTGCCAGCAGTCCCGGGGGGTGGGAGACCCAGTACTTC
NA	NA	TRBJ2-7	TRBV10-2	CASSEISGEQYF	TGCGCCAGCAGTGAGATCTCTGGGGAGCAGTACTTC
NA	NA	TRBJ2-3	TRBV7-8	CASSLPTTDTQYF	TGTGCCAGCAGTCTACCGACCACAGATACGCAGTATTTT
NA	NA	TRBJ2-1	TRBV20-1	CSARQGNEQFF	TGCAGTGCTAGACAGGGGAATGAGCAGTTCTTC
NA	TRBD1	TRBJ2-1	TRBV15	CATSRGQGVYNEQFF	TGTGCCACCAGCAGAGGACAGGGAGTTTACAATGAGCAGTTCTTC
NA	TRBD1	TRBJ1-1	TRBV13	CASSSLDRGYTEAFF	TGTGCCAGCAGTTCCCTGGACAGGGGGTACACTGAAGCTTTCTTT
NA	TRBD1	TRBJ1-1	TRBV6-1	CASSETYSGVGQGGTEAFF	TGTGCCAGCAGTGAAACTTACTCCGGTGTGGGACAGGGGGGTACTGAAGCTTTCTTT
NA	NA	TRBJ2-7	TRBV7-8	CAAGQGGYEQYF	TGTGCCGCAGGACAGGGAGGGTACGAGCAGTACTTC
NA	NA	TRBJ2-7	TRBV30	CAWSAGRGGFEQYF	TGTGCCTGGAGTGCCGGTCGGGGTGGGTTCGAGCAGTACTTC
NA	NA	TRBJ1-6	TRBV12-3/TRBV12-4	CASSLSGYGSPLHF	TGTGCCAGCAGTTTGTCAGGGTACGGTTCACCCCTCCACTTT
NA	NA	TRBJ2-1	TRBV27	CASSSFNEQFF	TGTGCCAGCAGTTCGTTCAATGAGCAGTTCTTC
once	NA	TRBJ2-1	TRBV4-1	CASSQEPRQTSYNEQFF	TGCGCCAGCAGCCAAGAACCCCGACAGACCTCCTACAATGAGCAGTTCTTC
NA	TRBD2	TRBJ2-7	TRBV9	CASSVGGGAYEQYF	TGTGCCAGCAGCGTGGGCGGGGGGGCCTACGAGCAGTACTTC
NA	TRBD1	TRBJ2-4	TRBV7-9	CASTRQGAAKNIQYF	TGTGCCAGCACCCGACAGGGGGCCGCCAAAAACATTCAGTACTTC
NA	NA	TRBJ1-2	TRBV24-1	CATTGDPDYGYTF	TGTGCCACCACCGGGGACCCAGACTATGGCTACACCTTC
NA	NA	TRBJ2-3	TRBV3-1	CASSQGQAYTDTQYF	TGTGCCAGCAGCCAAGGACAGGCATATACAGATACGCAGTATTTT
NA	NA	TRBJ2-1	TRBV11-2	CASSLDVSSYNEQFF	TGTGCCAGCAGCTTAGATGTCAGCTCCTACAATGAGCAGTTCTTC
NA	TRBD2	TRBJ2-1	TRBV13	CASSPRLAGVYNEQFF	TGTGCCAGCAGCCCGCGACTAGCGGGGGTCTACAATGAGCAGTTCTTC
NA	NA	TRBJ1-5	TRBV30	CAWSVSFNQPQHF	TGTGCCTGGAGTGTAAGTTTCAATCAGCCCCAGCATTTT
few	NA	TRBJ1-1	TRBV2	CASSLAGDTEAFF	TGTGCCAGCAGTCTAGCGGGCGACACTGAAGCTTTCTTT
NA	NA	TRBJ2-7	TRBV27	CASSSVPELEQYF	TGTGCCAGCAGTTCCGTCCCGGAACTCGAGCAGTACTTC
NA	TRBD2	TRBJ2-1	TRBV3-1	CASSHSLAGGHEQFF	TGTGCCAGCAGCCATTCCCTAGCGGGGGGGCATGAGCAGTTCTTC
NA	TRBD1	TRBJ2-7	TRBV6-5	CASSYRTGGEQYF	TGTGCCAGCAGTTACCGGACAGGGGGAGAGCAGTACTTC
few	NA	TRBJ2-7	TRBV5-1	CASSFEQGADEQYF	TGCGCCAGCAGCTTCGAGCAGGGAGCGGACGAGCAGTACTTC
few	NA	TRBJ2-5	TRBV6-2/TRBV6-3	CASSDRFVTQYF	TGTGCCAGCAGTGACCGATTCGTGACCCAGTACTTC
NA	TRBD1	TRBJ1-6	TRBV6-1	CASTQTGANFGTYNSPLHF	TGTGCCAGCACCCAAACAGGGGCTAACTTCGGGACTTATAATTCACCCCTCCACTTT
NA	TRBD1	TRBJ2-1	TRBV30	CAWRPRTGTQFF	TGTGCCTGGAGACCAAGGACAGGGACGCAGTTCTTC
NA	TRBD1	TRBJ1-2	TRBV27	CASRDRGDYGYTF	TGTGCCAGCAGGGACAGGGGTGACTATGGCTACACCTTC
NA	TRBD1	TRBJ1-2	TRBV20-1	CSARDSFYGYTF	TGCAGTGCCCGGGACAGTTTCTATGGCTACACCTTC
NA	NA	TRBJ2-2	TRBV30	CAWSGTANTGELFF	TGTGCCTGGAGTGGGACAGCAAACACCGGGGAGCTGTTTTTT
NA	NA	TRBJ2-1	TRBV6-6	CASSPRWGQRNEQFF	TGTGCCAGCTCCCCTCGGTGGGGACAAAGAAATGAGCAGTTCTTC